This paragraph reports one TCR beta chain. Its antigen is not identified. Depth targeted 1 in 200,000 to 1 in 1 million T cells, averaging 10x coverage per clonotype. TCRdb's table, derived via immunoSEQ multiplex PCR, lists solely in-frame clones and lacks some. The sample consists of approximately 45,000 clones, about 72% of them appearing once. This sample is part of a study of cytotoxic CD8 clonotypes in ibrutinib-treated CLL. Looking at the study overall: Researchers reported 11 relapsed/refractory and about 14 treatment-naive patients, roughly 17 of them IGHV unmutated. Study results and limitations: Higher clonality was seen at ibrutinib response and a return toward baseline at progression. Baseline clonality was higher than in age-matched healthy donors and moved in step with circulating CD8+ T-cell counts.

The V gene's germline CDR1 is LGHNA and CDR2 YSLEER. The V gene lost 1 base and the J gene lost 0 bases, with 9 bases spanning the gap. The CDR3 length is 15 residues. This receptor was taken from a human donor with chronic lymphocytic leukemia. Sequencing used PBMCs, obtained after 12 months of ibrutinib treatment. This chain connects TRBV4-3 to TRBJ2-5; no definite D call. In nucleotides, the CDR3 is TGCGCCAGCAGCCAAGCCCCCACCAACCAAGAGACCCAGTACTTC. Protein product: CASSQAPTNQETQYF.